This T cell receptor (beta chain) is from a study of T-cell memory formation after mild COVID-19 (TCRdb year 2021). Some background on the complete study: TCR sequence clusters from the two donors were found to be largely donor specific. In a couple of donors, T-cell clones that expanded and contracted after mild COVID-19 were tracked by sequencing TCRalpha and TCRbeta repertoires over time. The cohort was made up of two young adult volunteers, one female and one male, who were previously healthy.

Relative to germline, V is missing 0 bases and J is missing 0 bases, with 7 bases of the junction outside any gene match. The cysteine opens and the phenylalanine closes a CDR3 of 18 amino acids. Only CDR3 DNA remains: 54 bases, in frame from the first base. Per the germline V gene, SGHRS is the CDR1 and YFSETQ is the CDR2. Ficoll-Paque density gradient centrifugation was used to isolate PBMCs. Comments on this clonotype: It has no known antigen specificity. No base quality values were provided; no much bigger clone lies one nucleotide off.

Overall results and qualifications from the work: Whether the second-wave clones peaking on day 37 were SARS-CoV-2 specific was not confirmed. Contracting CD4+ clones were found mainly in CM and EM memory subsets, while CD8+ clones were enriched in EMRA. Some responding clones were detected in pre-infection memory, suggesting pre-existing cross-reactive memory T cells joined the SARS-CoV-2 response. Clones contracting from day 15 to 85 had balanced CD4/CD8 phenotypes, while a second wave expanding from day 15 to 37 was biased towards CD4+. The study included only a couple of mild cases, and larger cohorts that include severe cases with pre-infection samples were judged to be necessary.

Sequencer: Illumina NovaSeq 6000. cDNA libraries for TCRalpha and TCRbeta were prepared by 5'RACE using constant-segment primers, with sample barcodes and unique molecular identifiers added. RNA was extracted from every sample with Trizol reagent. Amplification of the libraries took two PCR steps, and the second step added a second sample barcode plus Illumina TruSeq adapters. Sequencing of the libraries was done on an Illumina NovaSeq, producing 2 x 150 bp paired-end reads. On the study's bioinformatics: Reads were demultiplexed and collapsed into UMI-guided consensus sequences with migec v1.2.7. Using mixcr v2.1.11, UMI consensuses were aligned to TRA and TRB V and J templates and then assembled into clonotypes. Expanded or contracted clonotypes were those called significant by both edgeR and NoisET, with noise models trained on biological replicates. edgeR calls used a false discovery rate-adjusted p below 0.01 and a log2 fold-change threshold of 1. PCA with hierarchical clustering of max-normalized trajectories of the 1000 most abundant clonotypes was used as exploratory dynamics analysis. Separately sequenced CD4+ and CD8+ repertoires were used to assign the CD4 or CD8 phenotype of responding clones. The public reads were reanalyzed by TCRdb: fastp trimming at Q25, MiXCR alignment, in-frame beta chains only. Each CDR3 protein gets just one entry, which takes the most common genes and DNA from the rows behind it. TCRdb's processing, not the authors', yielded these V and J calls. This sample is represented by 350,000 to 500,000 distinct CDR3 sequences; 20% of them were singletons. More than 8% of the sample is in the top ten clones.

Specimen: PBMCs or a T cell subset sorted from them (not recorded which). The chain joins TRBV5-1 to TRBJ2-3; TRBD2 fits 10 bases in the junction. This clonotype originated in an adult woman who had mild COVID-19 (a few samples of this study predate the infection). The sample titles of this study are shuffled in the database, so cell type and time point are left out; the donor was told from shared clones. The CDR3 here reads CASSLALAGTTSTDTQYF. The DNA reads as follows: TGCGCCAGCAGCTTGGCACTAGCGGGAACTACTAGCACAGATACGCAGTATTTT.